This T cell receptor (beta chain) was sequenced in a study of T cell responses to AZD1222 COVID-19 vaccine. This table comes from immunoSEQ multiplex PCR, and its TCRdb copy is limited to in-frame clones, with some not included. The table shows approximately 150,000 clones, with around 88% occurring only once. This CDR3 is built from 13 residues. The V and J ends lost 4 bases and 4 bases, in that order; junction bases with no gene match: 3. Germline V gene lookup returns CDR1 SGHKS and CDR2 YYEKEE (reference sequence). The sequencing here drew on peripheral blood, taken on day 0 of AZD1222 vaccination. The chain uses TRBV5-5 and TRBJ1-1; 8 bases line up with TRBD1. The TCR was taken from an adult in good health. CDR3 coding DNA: TGTGCCAGCAGCGCTACAGGGGGCACTGAAGCTTTCTTT. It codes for CASSATGGTEAFF.